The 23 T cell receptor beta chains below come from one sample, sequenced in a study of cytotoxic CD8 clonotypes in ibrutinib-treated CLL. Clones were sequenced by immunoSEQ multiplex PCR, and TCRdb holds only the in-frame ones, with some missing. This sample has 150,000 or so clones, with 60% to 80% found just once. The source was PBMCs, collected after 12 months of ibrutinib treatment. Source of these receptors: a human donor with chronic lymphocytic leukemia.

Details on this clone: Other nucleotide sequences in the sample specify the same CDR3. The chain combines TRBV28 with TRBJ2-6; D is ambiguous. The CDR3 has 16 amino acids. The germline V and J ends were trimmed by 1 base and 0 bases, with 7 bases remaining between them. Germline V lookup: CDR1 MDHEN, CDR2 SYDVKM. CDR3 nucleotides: TGTGCCAGCAGTTTATCCGGTGTCTCTGGGGCCAACGTCCTGACTTTC. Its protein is CASSLSGVSGANVLTF.

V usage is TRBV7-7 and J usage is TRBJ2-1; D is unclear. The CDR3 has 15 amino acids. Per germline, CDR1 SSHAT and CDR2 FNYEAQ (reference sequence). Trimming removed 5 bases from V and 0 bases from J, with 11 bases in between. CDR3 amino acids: CASSVLTDSYNEQFF. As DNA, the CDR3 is TGTGCCAGCAGCGTGCTTACCGACTCCTACAATGAGCAGTTCTTC.

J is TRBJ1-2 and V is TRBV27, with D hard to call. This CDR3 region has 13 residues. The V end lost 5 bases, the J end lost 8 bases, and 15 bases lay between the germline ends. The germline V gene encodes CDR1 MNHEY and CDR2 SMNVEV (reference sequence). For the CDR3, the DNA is TGTGCCAGCAGTCTGAACCGGGGAGGGGGCTACACCTTC. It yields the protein CASSLNRGGGYTF.

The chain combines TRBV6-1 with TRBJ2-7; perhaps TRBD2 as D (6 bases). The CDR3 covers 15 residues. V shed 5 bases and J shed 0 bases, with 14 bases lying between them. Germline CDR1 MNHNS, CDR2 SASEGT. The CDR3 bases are TGTGCCAGCAGTCGGGACTCTGGGCCCTCCTACGAGCAGTACTTC. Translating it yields CASSRDSGPSYEQYF.

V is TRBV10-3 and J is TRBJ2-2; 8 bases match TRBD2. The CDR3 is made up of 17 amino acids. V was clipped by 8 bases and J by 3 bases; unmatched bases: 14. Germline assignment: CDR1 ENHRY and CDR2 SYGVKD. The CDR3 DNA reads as TGTGCCATCGCTCCGGGGCCCGGGACTAGGGACACCGGGGAGCTGTTTTTT. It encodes CAIAPGPGTRDTGELFF.

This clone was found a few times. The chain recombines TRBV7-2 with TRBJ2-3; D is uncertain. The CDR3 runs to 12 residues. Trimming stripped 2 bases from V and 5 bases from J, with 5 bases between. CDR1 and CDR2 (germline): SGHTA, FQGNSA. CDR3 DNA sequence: TGTGCCAGCAGCTTAAACCTAGATACGCAGTATTTT. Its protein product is CASSLNLDTQYF.

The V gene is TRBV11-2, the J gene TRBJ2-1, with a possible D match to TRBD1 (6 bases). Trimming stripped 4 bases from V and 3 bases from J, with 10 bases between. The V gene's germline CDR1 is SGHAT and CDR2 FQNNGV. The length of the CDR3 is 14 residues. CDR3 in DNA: TGTGCCAGCAGCTCTGAGACAGGCTACAATGAGCAGTTCTTC. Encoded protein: CASSSETGYNEQFF.

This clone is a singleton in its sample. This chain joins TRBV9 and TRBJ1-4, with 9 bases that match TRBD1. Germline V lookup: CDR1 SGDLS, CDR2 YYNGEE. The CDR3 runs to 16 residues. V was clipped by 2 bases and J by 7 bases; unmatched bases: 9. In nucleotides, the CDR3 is TGTGCCAGCAGCGTGGGTGTTGGGACAGGGAGTGAAAAACTGTTTTTT. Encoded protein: CASSVGVGTGSEKLFF.

CDR3 in amino acids: CASSKPSTSGLHEQYF. The CDR3, as DNA: TGTGCCAGCAGTAAACCCTCGACTAGCGGGCTCCACGAGCAGTACTTC. This chain links TRBV28 with TRBJ2-7; TRBD2 matches at 10 bases. The germline V gene has CDR1 MDHEN and CDR2 SYDVKM. The V segment lost 5 bases and the J segment 5 bases; nucleotides outside the gene matches: 12. The CDR3 has 16 amino acids.

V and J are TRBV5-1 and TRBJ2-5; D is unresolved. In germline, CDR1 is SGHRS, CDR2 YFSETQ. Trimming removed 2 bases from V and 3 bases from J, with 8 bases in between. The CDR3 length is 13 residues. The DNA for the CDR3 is TGCGCCAGCAGCTTCGGGTCGAAAGAGACCCAGTACTTC. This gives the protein CASSFGSKETQYF.

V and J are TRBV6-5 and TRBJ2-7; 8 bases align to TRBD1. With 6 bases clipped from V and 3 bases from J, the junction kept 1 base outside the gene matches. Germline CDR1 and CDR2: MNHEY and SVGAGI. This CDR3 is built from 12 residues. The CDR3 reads CASSRGLYEQYF. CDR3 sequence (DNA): TGTGCCAGCAGCAGGGGGCTCTACGAGCAGTACTTC.

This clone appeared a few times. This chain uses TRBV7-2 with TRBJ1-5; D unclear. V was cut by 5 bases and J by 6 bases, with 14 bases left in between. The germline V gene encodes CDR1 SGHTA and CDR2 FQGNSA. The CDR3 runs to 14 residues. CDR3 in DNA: TGTGCCAGCAGCCCTATAGGGTTCGGTCAGCCCCAGCATTTT. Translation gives CASSPIGFGQPQHF.

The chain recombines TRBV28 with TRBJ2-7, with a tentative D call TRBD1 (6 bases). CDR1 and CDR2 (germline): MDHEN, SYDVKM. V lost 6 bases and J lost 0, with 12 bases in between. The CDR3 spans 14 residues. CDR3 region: CASSLRDNSYEQYF. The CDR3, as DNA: TGTGCCAGCAGCCTACGGGACAACTCCTACGAGCAGTACTTC.

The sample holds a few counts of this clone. The CDR3 sequence: CASSTLGDTDTQYF. CDR3 bases: TGTGCCAGCAGCACCCTTGGGGACACAGATACGCAGTATTTT. This sequence joins TRBV5-4 and TRBJ2-3; D remains ambiguous. The V end was cut by 4 bases, the J end by 2 bases, with 11 bases between. The CDR3 totals 14 residues. Germline CDR1 is SGHNT and CDR2 is YYREEE (reference sequence).

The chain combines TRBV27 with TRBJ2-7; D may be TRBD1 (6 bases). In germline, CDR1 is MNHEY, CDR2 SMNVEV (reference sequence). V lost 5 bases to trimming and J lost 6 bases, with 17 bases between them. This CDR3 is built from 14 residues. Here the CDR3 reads CASSPLGALSEQYF. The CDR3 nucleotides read TGTGCCAGCAGTCCCTTGGGGGCGCTGTCCGAGCAGTACTTC.

Here the CDR3 reads CASSPPNRVYAGANVLTF. DNA for the CDR3: TGTGCCAGCTCACCACCGAACAGGGTTTACGCTGGGGCCAACGTCCTGACTTTC. The chain has TRBV18 and TRBJ2-6; D may be TRBD1 (6 bases). The germline V gene has CDR1 KGHSH and CDR2 LQKENI. Between the trimmed V and J ends, which lost 0 bases and 2 bases, there was a span of 14 bases. The CDR3 contains 18 residues.

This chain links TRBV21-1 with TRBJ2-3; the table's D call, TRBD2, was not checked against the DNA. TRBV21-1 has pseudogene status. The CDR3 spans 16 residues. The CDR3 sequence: CASSPPRPAGTDTQYF. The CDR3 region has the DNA TGTGCCAGCAGCCCGCCTAGGCCTGCGGGAACAGATACGCAGTATTTT.

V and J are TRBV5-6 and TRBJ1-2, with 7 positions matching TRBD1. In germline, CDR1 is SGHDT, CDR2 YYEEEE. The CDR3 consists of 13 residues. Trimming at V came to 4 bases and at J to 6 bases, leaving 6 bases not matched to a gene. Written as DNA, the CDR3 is TGTGCCAGCAGCGTGACAGGGACCCATGGCTACACCTTC. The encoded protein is CASSVTGTHGYTF. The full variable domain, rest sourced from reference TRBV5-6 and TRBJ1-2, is DAGVTQSPTHLIKTRGQQVTLRCSPKSGHDTVSWYQQALGQGPQFIFQYYEEEERQRGNFPDRFSGHQFPNYSSELNVNALLLGDSALYLCASSVTGTHGYTFGSGTRLTVV.

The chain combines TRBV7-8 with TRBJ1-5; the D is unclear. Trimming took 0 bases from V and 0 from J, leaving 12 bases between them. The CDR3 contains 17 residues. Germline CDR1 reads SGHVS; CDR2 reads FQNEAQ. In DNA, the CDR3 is TGTGCCAGCAGCTTAGCCCAGACAAGCAATAGCAATCAGCCCCAGCATTTT. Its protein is CASSLAQTSNSNQPQHF.

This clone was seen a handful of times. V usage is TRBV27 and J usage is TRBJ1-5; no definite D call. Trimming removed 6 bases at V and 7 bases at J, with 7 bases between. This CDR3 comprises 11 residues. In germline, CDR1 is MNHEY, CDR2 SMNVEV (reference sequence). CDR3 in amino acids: CASRGDQPQHF. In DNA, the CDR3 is TGTGCCAGCAGGGGAGACCAGCCCCAGCATTTT.

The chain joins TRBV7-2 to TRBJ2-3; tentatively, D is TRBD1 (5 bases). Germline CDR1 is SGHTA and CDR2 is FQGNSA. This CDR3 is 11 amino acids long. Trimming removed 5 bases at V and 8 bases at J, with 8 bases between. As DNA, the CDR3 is TGTGCCAGCAGCCAGGGTGGTACGCAGTATTTT. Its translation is CASSQGGTQYF.

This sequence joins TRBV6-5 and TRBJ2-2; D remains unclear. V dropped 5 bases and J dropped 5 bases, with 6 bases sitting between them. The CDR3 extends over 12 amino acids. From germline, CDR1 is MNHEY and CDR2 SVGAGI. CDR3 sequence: CASSHPTGELFF. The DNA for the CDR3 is TGTGCCAGCAGTCACCCGACCGGGGAGCTGTTTTTT.

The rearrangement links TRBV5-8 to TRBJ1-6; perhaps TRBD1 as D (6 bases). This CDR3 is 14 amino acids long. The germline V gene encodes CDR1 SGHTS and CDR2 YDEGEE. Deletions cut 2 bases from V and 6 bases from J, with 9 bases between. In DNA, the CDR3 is TGTGCCAGCAGCTTCAAGGGGGTTAATTCACCCCTCCACTTT. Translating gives CASSFKGVNSPLHF.